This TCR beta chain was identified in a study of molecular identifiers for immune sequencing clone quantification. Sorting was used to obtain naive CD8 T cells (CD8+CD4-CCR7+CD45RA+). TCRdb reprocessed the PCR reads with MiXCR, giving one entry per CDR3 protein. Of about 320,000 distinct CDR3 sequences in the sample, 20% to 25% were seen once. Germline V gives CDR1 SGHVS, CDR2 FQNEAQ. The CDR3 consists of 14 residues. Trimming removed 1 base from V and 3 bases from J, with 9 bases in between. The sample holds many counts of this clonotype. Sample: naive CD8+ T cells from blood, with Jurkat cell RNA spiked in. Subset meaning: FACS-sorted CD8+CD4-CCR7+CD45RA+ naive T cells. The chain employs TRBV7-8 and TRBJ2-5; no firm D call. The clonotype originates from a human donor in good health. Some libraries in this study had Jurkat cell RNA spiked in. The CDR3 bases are TGTGCCAGCAGCTTAGGTGTCTCAAAAGAGACCCAGTACTTC. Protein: CASSLGVSKETQYF.